This record concerns one T cell receptor beta chain sequence. With 5 bases clipped from V and 5 bases from J, the junction kept 4 bases outside the gene matches. Per germline, CDR1 LNHDA and CDR2 SQIVND (reference sequence). This CDR3 contains 15 residues. The data derive from a study of blood T cell repertoires in COVID-19. Only in-frame clones appear in the TCRdb table, and some are missing; sequencing was by immunoSEQ multiplex PCR. In the table there are 150,000 to 200,000 clones, about 85% of which are singletons. The source material was peripheral blood. This clonotype was obtained from a man between 18 and 35 years old with acute or convalescent COVID-19. The chain joins TRBV19 to TRBJ1-6; 9 bases match TRBD1. CDR3 protein: CASSSRQGDNSPLHF. The CDR3 bases are TGTGCCAGTAGTTCGAGACAGGGGGATAATTCACCCCTCCACTTT.